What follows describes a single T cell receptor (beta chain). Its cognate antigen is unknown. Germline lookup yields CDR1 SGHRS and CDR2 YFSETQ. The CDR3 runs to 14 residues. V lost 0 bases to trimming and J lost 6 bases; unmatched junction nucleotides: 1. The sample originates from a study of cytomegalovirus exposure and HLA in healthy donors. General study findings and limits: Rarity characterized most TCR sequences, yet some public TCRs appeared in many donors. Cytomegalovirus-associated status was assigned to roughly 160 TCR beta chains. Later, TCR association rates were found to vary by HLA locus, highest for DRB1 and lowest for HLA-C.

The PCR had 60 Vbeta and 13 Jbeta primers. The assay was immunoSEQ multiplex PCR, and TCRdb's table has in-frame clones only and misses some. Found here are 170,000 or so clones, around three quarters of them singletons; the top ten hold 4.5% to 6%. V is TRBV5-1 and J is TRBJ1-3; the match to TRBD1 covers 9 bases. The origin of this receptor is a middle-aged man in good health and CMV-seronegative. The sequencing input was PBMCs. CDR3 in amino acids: CASSLGDRENTIYF. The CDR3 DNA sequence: TGCGCCAGCAGCTTGGGGGACAGGGAAAACACCATATATTTT.